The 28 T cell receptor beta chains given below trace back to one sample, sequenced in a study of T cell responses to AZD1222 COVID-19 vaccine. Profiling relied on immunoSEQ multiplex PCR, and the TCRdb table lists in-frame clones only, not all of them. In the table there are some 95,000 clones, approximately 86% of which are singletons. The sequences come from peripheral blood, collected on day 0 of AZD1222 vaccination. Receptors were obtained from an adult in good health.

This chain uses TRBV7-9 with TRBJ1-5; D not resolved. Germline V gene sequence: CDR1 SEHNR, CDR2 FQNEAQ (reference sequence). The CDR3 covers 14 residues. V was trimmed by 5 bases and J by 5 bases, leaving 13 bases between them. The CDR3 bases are TGTGCCAGCAGCGTTGCCCCTTCAGATCAGCCCCAGCATTTT. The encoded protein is CASSVAPSDQPQHF. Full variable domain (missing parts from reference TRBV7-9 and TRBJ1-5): DTGVSQNPRHKITKRGQNVTFRCDPISEHNRLYWYRQTLGQGPEFLTYFQNEAQLEKSRLLSDRFSAERPKGSFSTLEIQRTEQGDSAMYLCASSVAPSDQPQHFGDGTRLSIL.

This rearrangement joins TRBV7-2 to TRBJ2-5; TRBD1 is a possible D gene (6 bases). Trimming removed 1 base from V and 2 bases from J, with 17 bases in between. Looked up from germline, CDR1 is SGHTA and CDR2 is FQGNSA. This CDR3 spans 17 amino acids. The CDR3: CASSLVGASRGQETQYF. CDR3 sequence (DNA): TGTGCCAGCAGCTTAGTCGGAGCTAGTAGGGGGCAAGAGACCCAGTACTTC. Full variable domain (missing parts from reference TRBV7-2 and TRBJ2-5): GAGVSQSPSNKVTEKGKDVELRCDPISGHTALYWYRQSLGQGLEFLIYFQGNSAPDKSGLPSDRFSAERTGGSVSTLTIQRTQQEDSAVYLCASSLVGASRGQETQYFGPGTRLLVL.

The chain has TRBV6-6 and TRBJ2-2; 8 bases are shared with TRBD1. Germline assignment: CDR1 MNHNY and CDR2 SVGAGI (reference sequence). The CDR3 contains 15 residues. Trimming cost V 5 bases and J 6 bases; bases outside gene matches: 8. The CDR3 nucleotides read TGTGCCAGCAGTCCTGGACAGGGTATCTCCGGGGAGCTGTTTTTT. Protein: CASSPGQGISGELFF.

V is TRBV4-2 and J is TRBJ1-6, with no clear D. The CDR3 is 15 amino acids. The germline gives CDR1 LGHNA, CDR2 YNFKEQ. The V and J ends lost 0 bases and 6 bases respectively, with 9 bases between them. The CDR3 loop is CASSQDWRANSPLHF. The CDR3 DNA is TGTGCCAGCAGCCAAGATTGGAGGGCTAATTCACCCCTCCACTTT.

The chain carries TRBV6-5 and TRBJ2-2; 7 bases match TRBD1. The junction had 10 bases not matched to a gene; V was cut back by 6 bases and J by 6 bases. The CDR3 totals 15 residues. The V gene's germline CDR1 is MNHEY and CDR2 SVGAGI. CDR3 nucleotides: TGTGCCAGCAGCTTAACCAGACAGGGAGCCGGGGAGCTGTTTTTT. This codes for CASSLTRQGAGELFF.

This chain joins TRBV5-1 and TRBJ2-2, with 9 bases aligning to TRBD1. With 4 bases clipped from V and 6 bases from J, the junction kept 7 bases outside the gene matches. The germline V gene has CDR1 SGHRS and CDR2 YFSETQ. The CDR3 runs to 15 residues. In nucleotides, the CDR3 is TGCGCCAGCAGCGGGGGACAGGGAAGGTCCGGGGAGCTGTTTTTT. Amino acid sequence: CASSGGQGRSGELFF.

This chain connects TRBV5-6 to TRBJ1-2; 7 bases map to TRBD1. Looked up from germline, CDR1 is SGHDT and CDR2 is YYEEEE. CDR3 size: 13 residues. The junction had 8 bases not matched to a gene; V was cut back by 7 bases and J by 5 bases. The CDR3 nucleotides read TGTGCCAGCGACAGGCCAGGGGGATATGGCTACACCTTC. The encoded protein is CASDRPGGYGYTF.

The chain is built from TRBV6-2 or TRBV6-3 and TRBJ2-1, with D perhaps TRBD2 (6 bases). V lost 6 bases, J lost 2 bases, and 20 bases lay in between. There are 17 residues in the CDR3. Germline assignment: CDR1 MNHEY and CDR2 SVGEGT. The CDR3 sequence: CASSRASAQGAYNEQFF. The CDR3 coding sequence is TGTGCCAGCAGCAGGGCTAGCGCACAAGGCGCCTACAATGAGCAGTTCTTC.

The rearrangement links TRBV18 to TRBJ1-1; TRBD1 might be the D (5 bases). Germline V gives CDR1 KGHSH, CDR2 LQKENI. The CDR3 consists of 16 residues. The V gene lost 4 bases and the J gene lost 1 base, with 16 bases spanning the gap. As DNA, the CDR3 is TGTGCCAGCTCACAGTACCGGGACTTAGGGAACACTGAAGCTTTCTTT. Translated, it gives CASSQYRDLGNTEAFF.

The CDR3, as DNA: TGTGCCAGCAGCAGAACCCCCTCGGGGTTTAATGAAAAACTGTTTTTT. Residues: CASSRTPSGFNEKLFF. The rearrangement links TRBV27 to TRBJ1-4; D gene uncertain. The V end lost 6 bases, the J end lost 4 bases, and 18 bases lay between the germline ends. The CDR3 runs 16 residues. The germline CDR1 and CDR2 sequences are MNHEY and SMNVEV (reference sequence).

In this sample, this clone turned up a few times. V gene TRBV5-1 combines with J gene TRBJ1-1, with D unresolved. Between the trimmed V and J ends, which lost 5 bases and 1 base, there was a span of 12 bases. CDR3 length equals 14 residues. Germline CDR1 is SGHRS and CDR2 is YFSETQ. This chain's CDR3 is CASRTDGENTEAFF. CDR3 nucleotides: TGCGCCAGCAGGACGGACGGAGAGAACACTGAAGCTTTCTTT. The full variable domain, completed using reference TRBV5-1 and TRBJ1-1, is KAGVTQTPRYLIKTRGQQVTLSCSPISGHRSVSWYQQTPGQGLQFLFEYFSETQRNKGNFPGRFSGRQFSNSRSEMNVSTLELGDSALYLCASRTDGENTEAFFGQGTRLTVV.

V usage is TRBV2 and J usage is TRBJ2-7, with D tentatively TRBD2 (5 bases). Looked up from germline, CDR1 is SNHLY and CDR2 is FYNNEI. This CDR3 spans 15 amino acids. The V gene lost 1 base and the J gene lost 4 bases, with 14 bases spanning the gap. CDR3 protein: CASSEEGGRQYEQYF. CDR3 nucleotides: TGTGCCAGCAGTGAAGAGGGCGGGCGGCAATACGAGCAGTACTTC.

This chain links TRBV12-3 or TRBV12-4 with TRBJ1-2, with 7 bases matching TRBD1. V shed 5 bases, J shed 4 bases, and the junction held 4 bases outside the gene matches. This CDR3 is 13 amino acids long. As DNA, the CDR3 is TGTGCCAGCAGTCCGGGACAGTTCTATGGCTACACCTTC. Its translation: CASSPGQFYGYTF.

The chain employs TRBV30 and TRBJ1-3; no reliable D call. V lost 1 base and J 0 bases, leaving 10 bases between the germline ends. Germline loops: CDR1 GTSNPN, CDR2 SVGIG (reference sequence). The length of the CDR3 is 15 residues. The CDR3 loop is CAWSEKQYSGNTIYF. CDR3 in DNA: TGTGCCTGGAGTGAGAAACAATACTCTGGAAACACCATATATTTT. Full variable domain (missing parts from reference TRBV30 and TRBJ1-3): SQTIHQWPATLVQPVGSPLSLECTVEGTSNPNLYWYRQAAGRGLQLLFYSVGIGQISSEVPQNLSASRPQDRQFILSSKKLLLSDSGFYLCAWSEKQYSGNTIYFGEGSWLTVV.

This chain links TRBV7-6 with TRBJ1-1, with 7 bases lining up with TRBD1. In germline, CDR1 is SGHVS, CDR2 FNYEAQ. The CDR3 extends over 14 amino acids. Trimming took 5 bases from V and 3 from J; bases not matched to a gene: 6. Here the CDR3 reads CASSPTTGDTEAFF. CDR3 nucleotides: TGTGCCAGCAGCCCGACCACAGGGGACACTGAAGCTTTCTTT.

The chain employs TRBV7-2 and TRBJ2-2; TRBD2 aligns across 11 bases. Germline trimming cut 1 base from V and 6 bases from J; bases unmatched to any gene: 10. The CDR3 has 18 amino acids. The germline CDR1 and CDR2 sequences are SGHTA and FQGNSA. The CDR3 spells CASSLGVTSGSVSGELFF. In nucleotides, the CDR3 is TGTGCCAGCAGCTTAGGGGTTACTAGCGGGAGTGTTTCCGGGGAGCTGTTTTTT. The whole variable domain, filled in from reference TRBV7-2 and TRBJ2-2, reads GAGVSQSPSNKVTEKGKDVELRCDPISGHTALYWYRQSLGQGLEFLIYFQGNSAPDKSGLPSDRFSAERTGGSVSTLTIQRTQQEDSAVYLCASSLGVTSGSVSGELFFGEGSRLTVL.

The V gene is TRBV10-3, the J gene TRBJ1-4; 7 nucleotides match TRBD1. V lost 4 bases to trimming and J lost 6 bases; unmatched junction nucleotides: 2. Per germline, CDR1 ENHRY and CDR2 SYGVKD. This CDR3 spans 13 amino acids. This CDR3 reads CAISAGGDEKLFF. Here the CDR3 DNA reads TGTGCCATCAGTGCAGGGGGAGATGAAAAACTGTTTTTT.

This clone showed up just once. The CDR3 nucleotides are TGCGCCAGCAGCTTGGCTGGGACAGTAGGGACTGAAAACTATGGCTACACCTTC. This sequence encodes CASSLAGTVGTENYGYTF. This chain links TRBV5-1 with TRBJ1-2; 7 bases fit TRBD1. This CDR3 has 18 residues. The V gene end was trimmed by 0 bases and the J gene end by 2 bases; junction bases not matched to a gene: 13. CDR1 is SGHRS, CDR2 YFSETQ, per germline.

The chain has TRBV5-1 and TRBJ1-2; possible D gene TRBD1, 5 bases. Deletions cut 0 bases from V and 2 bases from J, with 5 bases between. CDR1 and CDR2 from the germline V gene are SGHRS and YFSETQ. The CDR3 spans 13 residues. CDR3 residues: CASSLAGNYGYTF. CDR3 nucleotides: TGCGCCAGCAGCTTGGCAGGGAACTATGGCTACACCTTC.

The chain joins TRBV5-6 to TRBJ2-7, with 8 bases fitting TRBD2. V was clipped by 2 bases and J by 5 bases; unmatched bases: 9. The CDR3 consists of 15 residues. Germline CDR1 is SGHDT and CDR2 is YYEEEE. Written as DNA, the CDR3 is TGTGCCAGCAGCTTTCGTAGCGGGATCTCGGACGAGCAGTACTTC. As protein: CASSFRSGISDEQYF.

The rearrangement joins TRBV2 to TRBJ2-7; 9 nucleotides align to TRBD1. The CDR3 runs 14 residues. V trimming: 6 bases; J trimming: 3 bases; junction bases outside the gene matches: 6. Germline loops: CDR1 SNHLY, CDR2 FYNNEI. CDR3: CASRLQGANYEQYF. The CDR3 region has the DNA TGTGCCAGCAGGCTACAGGGGGCTAACTACGAGCAGTACTTC.

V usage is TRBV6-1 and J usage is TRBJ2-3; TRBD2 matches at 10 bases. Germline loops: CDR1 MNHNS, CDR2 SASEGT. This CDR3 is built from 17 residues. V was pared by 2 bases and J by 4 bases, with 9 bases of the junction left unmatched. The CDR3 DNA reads TGTGCCAGCAGTGAAATCTCTAGCGGGAGCTTCTCAGATACGCAGTATTTT. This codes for CASSEISSGSFSDTQYF.

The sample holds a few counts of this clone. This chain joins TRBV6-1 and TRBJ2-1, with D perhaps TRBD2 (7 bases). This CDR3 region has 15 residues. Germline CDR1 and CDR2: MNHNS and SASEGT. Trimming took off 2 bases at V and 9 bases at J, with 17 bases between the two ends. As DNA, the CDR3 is TGTGCCAGCAGTGAACTGGCGGGGGCTGGTGCTGAGCAGTTCTTC. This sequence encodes CASSELAGAGAEQFF.

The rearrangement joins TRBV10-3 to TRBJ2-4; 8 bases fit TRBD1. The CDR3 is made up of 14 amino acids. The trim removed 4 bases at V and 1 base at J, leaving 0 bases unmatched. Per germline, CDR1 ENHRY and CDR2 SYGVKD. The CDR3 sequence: CAISGTGAKNIQYF. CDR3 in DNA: TGTGCCATCAGTGGGACAGGGGCCAAAAACATTCAGTACTTC.

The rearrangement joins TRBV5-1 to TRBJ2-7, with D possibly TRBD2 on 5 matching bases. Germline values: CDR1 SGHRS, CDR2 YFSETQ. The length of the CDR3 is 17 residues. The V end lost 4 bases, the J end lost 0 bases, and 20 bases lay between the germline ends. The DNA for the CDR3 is TGCGCCAGCAGCCGCAGCGGACTCCAGCTCGGCTCCTACGAGCAGTACTTC. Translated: CASSRSGLQLGSYEQYF.

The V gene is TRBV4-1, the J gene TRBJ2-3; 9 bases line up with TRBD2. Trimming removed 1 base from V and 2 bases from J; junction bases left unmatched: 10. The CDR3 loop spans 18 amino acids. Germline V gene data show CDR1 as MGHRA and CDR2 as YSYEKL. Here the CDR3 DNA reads TGCGCCAGCAGCCAAGGACCGATTAGCGGGGGCTTCACAGATACGCAGTATTTT. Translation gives CASSQGPISGGFTDTQYF.

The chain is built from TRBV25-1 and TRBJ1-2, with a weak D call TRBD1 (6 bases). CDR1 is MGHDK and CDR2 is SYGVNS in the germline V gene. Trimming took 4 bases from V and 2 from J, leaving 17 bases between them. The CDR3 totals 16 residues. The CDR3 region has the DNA TGTGCCAGCAGTGCTGTGGACAGTCCAACGAACTATGGCTACACCTTC. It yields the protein CASSAVDSPTNYGYTF.

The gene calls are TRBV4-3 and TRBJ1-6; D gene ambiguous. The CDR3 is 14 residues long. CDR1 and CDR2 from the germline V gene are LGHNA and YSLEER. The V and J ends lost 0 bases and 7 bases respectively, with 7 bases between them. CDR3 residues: CASSQDLGNSPLHF. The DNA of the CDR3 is TGCGCCAGCAGCCAAGATCTCGGGAATTCACCCCTCCACTTT.